This T cell receptor beta chain was captured in a study of blood T cell repertoires in COVID-19. Study-level background: Samples of COVID-19 (acute and convalescent) were obtained from the United States, Italy and Spain. The analysed material was cDNA or gDNA that came from T cells, B-cell-depleted T cells, or PBMCs.

Methods used by the authors: Counts of nucleated cells, estimated from reference gene primer amplification, were obtained. The data were produced by immunoSEQ multiplex PCR, yet TCRdb's version contains in-frame clones alone and is incomplete. V and J calls and clone size are given by that table; D and trimming were obtained from the DNA. This table holds approximately 70,000 clones, more than 80% found once. Trimming took 4 bases from V and 7 from J, leaving 5 bases between them. The length of the CDR3 is 11 residues. Germline loops: CDR1 SGHTA, CDR2 FQGNSA. This sequence originates from a woman older than 75 with active or convalescent COVID-19. Sequencing used peripheral blood. V is TRBV7-2 and J is TRBJ2-1, with no clear D. CDR3 DNA: TGTGCCAGCAGCTCTAGGAATGAGCAGTTCTTC. Its protein product is CASSSRNEQFF.